Each of the 20 T cell receptor beta chains below was sequenced from the same sample in a study of blood T cell repertoires in COVID-19. Here immunoSEQ multiplex PCR was the method, and the copy in TCRdb shows in-frame clones only, minus some. The data hold a few hundred thousand clones, with 90% observed a single time. Sequencing input: PBMCs or T cells enriched from blood (not recorded which). Receptor source: a man aged 25-40 years who had recovered from COVID-19.

A single count supports this clone. The J gene is TRBJ1-3, the V gene TRBV7-2; unclear D gene. Between the trimmed V and J ends, which lost 0 bases and 0 bases, there was a span of 15 bases. Germline loops: CDR1 SGHTA, CDR2 FQGNSA. The CDR3 consists of 18 residues. The CDR3 loop reads CASSLAYFTESSGNTIYF. CDR3 bases: TGTGCCAGCAGCTTAGCGTATTTTACAGAATCCTCTGGAAACACCATATATTTT.

This clone was seen only once. The chain employs TRBV4-1 and TRBJ2-7; 11 bases are a match to TRBD2. CDR3 length: 16 residues. From germline, CDR1 is MGHRA and CDR2 YSYEKL. Trimming took 4 bases from V and 3 from J; bases not matched to a gene: 8. The CDR3 protein is CASSPLLAGVGYEQYF. The DNA for the CDR3 is TGCGCCAGCAGCCCCTTACTAGCGGGAGTAGGCTACGAGCAGTACTTC.

The chain is built from TRBV25-1 and TRBJ2-3; 9 bases line up with TRBD2. This CDR3 is built from 18 residues. Losses at the gene ends were 1 base for V and 5 bases for J; bases not matched to a gene: 13. Germline CDR1 and CDR2: MGHDK and SYGVNS. This CDR3 reads CASSEWGSGRGFRDTQYF. The CDR3 coding sequence is TGTGCCAGCAGTGAATGGGGTAGCGGGAGAGGGTTCAGAGATACGCAGTATTTT.

In DNA form, the CDR3 reads TGTGCCAGCAGTGAGGAGGTTAAAGCTTTCTTT. Amino acids: CASSEEVKAFF. The chain employs TRBV2 and TRBJ1-1; D is undetermined. This CDR3 contains 11 residues. V was shortened by 3 bases and J by 9 bases, with 8 bases between the two germline ends. CDR1 is SNHLY and CDR2 is FYNNEI in the germline V gene.

CDR3 DNA sequence: TGTGCCAGCAGCATGGGACAGGGGGGCGGCTACACCTTC. Amino acids: CASSMGQGGGYTF. The chain joins TRBV7-6 to TRBJ1-2, with 11 bases identical to TRBD1. Germline CDR1 and CDR2: SGHVS and FNYEAQ. The ends lost 5 bases at V and 8 bases at J; junction bases unmatched: 4. CDR3 size: 13 residues. The whole variable domain, filled in from reference TRBV7-6 and TRBJ1-2, reads GAGVSQSPRYKVTKRGQDVALRCDPISGHVSLYWYRQALGQGPEFLTYFNYEAQQDKSGLPNDRFSAERPEGSISTLTIQRTEQRDSAMYRCASSMGQGGGYTFGSGTRLTVV.

This clone occurred once. The V call is TRBV9, the J call TRBJ1-4, with TRBD1 matching over 8 bases. This CDR3 is built from 15 residues. Germline V gives CDR1 SGDLS, CDR2 YYNGEE. Unmatched junction bases numbered 5, after V lost 3 bases and J lost 4 bases. In DNA, the CDR3 is TGTGCCAGCAGCGAACGACAGGGGCTTAATGAAAAACTGTTTTTT. Its protein product is CASSERQGLNEKLFF.

This rearrangement joins TRBV7-2 to TRBJ2-5; TRBD2 might be the D (6 bases). The V gene lost 5 bases and the J gene lost 2 bases, with 18 bases spanning the gap. The CDR3 has 16 amino acids. CDR1 is SGHTA, CDR2 FQGNSA, per germline. This chain's CDR3 is CASSPHPLAAQETQYF. In DNA, the CDR3 is TGTGCCAGCAGCCCTCACCCACTAGCAGCACAAGAGACCCAGTACTTC. The full variable domain, completed using reference TRBV7-2 and TRBJ2-5, is GAGVSQSPSNKVTEKGKDVELRCDPISGHTALYWYRQSLGQGLEFLIYFQGNSAPDKSGLPSDRFSAERTGGSVSTLTIQRTQQEDSAVYLCASSPHPLAAQETQYFGPGTRLLVL.

The genes are TRBV30 and TRBJ2-6; 9 bases map to TRBD1. This CDR3 is 17 amino acids long. The germline CDR1 and CDR2 sequences are GTSNPN and SVGIG (reference sequence). After removal of 5 bases from V and 2 bases from J, the junction contained 10 bases not matched to a gene. The CDR3 DNA reads as TGTGCCTGGTTGCCGGGACAGGGTAAGGCTGGGGCCAACGTCCTGACTTTC. Translation gives CAWLPGQGKAGANVLTF.

The J gene is TRBJ1-6, the V gene TRBV30, with 7 bases aligning to TRBD1. Germline CDR1 is GTSNPN and CDR2 is SVGIG (reference sequence). The CDR3 sequence is 16 residues long. Trimming took 2 bases from V and 8 from J; bases not matched to a gene: 12. The CDR3 reads CAWSTALWDRDSPLHF. CDR3 DNA sequence: TGTGCCTGGAGTACGGCCTTGTGGGACAGAGATTCACCCCTCCACTTT.

The chain is built from TRBV7-9 and TRBJ1-2, with D perhaps TRBD1 (6 bases). The CDR3 sequence is 15 residues long. The germline V gene has CDR1 SEHNR and CDR2 FQNEAQ (reference sequence). V gave up 6 bases and J gave up 3 bases, with 17 bases separating them. CDR3 DNA: TGTGCCAGCAGATTAATGACAGGAGAAGACTATGGCTACACCTTC. It yields the protein CASRLMTGEDYGYTF.

J is TRBJ1-5 and V is TRBV9, with a possible D match to TRBD1 (5 bases). Trimming removed 3 bases from V and 0 bases from J, with 16 bases in between. This CDR3 comprises 17 residues. Germline V CDR1 and CDR2: SGDLS, YYNGEE. The CDR3 spells CASSGNPTGGSNQPQHF. The DNA for the CDR3 is TGTGCCAGCAGCGGGAATCCCACGGGGGGTAGCAATCAGCCCCAGCATTTT.

The chain joins TRBV18 to TRBJ2-7; possible D gene TRBD1, 5 bases. The V gene's germline CDR1 is KGHSH and CDR2 LQKENI. V was trimmed by 3 bases and J by 0 bases, leaving 18 bases between them. The CDR3 length is 17 residues. The CDR3 nucleotides are TGTGCCAGCTCACCCATCCCGTCGGACATCAGCTCCTACGAGCAGTACTTC. It specifies CASSPIPSDISSYEQYF.

J is TRBJ1-2 and V is TRBV3-1 (or the pseudogene TRBV3-2); 8 bases fit TRBD1. Trimming removed 2 bases from V and 9 bases from J; junction bases left unmatched: 5. The CDR3 runs to 13 residues. Germline loops: CDR1 LGHDT, CDR2 YNNKEL (reference sequence). CDR3 DNA: TGTGCCAGCAGCCAATCCAGACAGGGGAGCTACACCTTC. Translating it yields CASSQSRQGSYTF.

The rearrangement links TRBV6-2 or TRBV6-3 to TRBJ1-2; 9 bases are a match to TRBD1. The CDR3 runs 14 residues. V shed 5 bases and J 8 bases; nucleotides not matched to a gene: 9. Per the germline V gene, CDR1 is MNHEY and CDR2 is SVGEGT. The CDR3 is CASSRSDRGSGYTF. The DNA of the CDR3 is TGTGCCAGCAGTCGGTCGGACAGGGGAAGCGGCTACACCTTC.

This clone was found once. This rearrangement joins TRBV7-2 to TRBJ2-7, with 10 positions matching TRBD2. Trimming cost V 5 bases and J 5 bases; bases outside gene matches: 9. The CDR3 extends over 15 amino acids. Germline loops: CDR1 SGHTA, CDR2 FQGNSA. For the CDR3, the DNA is TGTGCCAGCAGCCCGGCACTAGCGGGAAGGGACGAGCAGTACTTC. Protein product: CASSPALAGRDEQYF.

This clone appeared a single time. The chain couples TRBV10-3 to TRBJ2-7, with TRBD1 identical over 7 bases. The J segment lost 0 bases and the V segment lost 4 bases, leaving 18 bases of the junction unmatched. From germline, CDR1 is ENHRY and CDR2 SYGVKD. CDR3 length equals 19 residues. The CDR3 region is CAISAPGQVARKSSYEQYF. The CDR3 DNA reads TGTGCCATCAGTGCCCCCGGACAGGTTGCCCGAAAAAGCTCCTACGAGCAGTACTTC.

V gene TRBV27 combines with J gene TRBJ1-1; 8 bases line up with TRBD1. Germline V gene lookup returns CDR1 MNHEY and CDR2 SMNVEV (reference sequence). The CDR3 has 14 residues. V shed 7 bases and J 4 bases; nucleotides not matched to a gene: 8. CDR3 sequence reads: CASNPGTGGTEAFF. In DNA form, the CDR3 reads TGTGCCAGCAACCCTGGGACAGGTGGCACTGAAGCTTTCTTT.

This chain links TRBV21-1 with TRBJ2-5; the tabulated D call, TRBD1, remains unverified against the DNA. TRBV21-1 has pseudogene status. The CDR3 sequence is 13 residues long. The CDR3 spells CASTRQGQETQYF. In DNA form, the CDR3 reads TGTGCCAGCACCCGACAGGGCCAAGAGACCCAGTACTTC.

V usage is TRBV18 and J usage is TRBJ2-3; 8 nucleotides match TRBD2. The ends lost 5 bases at V and 4 bases at J; junction bases unmatched: 11. The CDR3 length is 16 residues. Germline lookup yields CDR1 KGHSH and CDR2 LQKENI. CDR3 coding DNA: TGTGCCAGCTCAGCAATAGCGGGACCCGGGGCAGATACGCAGTATTTT. Translated: CASSAIAGPGADTQYF.

The CDR3 DNA sequence: TGTGCCAGCAGCTCTACAGGGGGATCCTACGAGCAGTACTTC. Translating it yields CASSSTGGSYEQYF. The J gene is TRBJ2-7, the V gene TRBV7-6; 8 bases agree with TRBD1. This CDR3 is built from 14 residues. The germline V gene encodes CDR1 SGHVS and CDR2 FNYEAQ. Unmatched junction bases numbered 3, after V lost 4 bases and J lost 1 base.